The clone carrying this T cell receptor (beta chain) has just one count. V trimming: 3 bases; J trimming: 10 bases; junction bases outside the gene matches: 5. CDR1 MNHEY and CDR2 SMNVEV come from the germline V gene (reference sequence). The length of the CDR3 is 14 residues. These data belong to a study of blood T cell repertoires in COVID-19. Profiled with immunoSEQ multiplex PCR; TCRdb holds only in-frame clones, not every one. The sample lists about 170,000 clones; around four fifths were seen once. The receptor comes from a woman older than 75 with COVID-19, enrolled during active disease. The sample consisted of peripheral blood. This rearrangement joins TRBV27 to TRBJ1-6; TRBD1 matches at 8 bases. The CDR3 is CASSFRTGRSPLHF. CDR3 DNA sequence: TGTGCCAGCAGTTTCAGGACAGGGAGGTCACCCCTCCACTTT.